This T cell receptor (beta chain) was captured by sequencing in a study of immune characterization of retroperitoneal liposarcoma. This CDR3 is 16 amino acids long. Germline-derived CDR1 and CDR2 are MNHNS and SASEGT. J was trimmed by 1 base and V by 5 bases; bases with no gene match: 5. This clonotype came up many times. TCRdb ran MiXCR on the PCR reads and lists one entry per CDR3 protein. The profile shows about 10,000 distinct CDR3 sequences, approximately 22% of them singletons. This sequence was found in a female donor with retroperitoneal liposarcoma. Sequenced sample: blood. The chain combines TRBV6-1 with TRBJ2-2, with 9 bases fitting TRBD2. This CDR3 is CASSRSTSGNTGELFF. In DNA, the CDR3 is TGTGCCAGCAGTCGGTCGACTAGCGGGAACACCGGGGAGCTGTTTTTT.